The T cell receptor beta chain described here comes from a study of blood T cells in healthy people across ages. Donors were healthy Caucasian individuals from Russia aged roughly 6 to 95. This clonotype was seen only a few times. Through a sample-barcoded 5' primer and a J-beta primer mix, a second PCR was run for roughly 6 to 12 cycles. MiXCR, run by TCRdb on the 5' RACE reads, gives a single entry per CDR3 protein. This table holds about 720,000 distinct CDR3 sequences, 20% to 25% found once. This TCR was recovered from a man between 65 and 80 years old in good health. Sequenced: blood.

Here the CDR3 reads CASTNPGGASYNEQFF. The DNA for the CDR3 is TGTGCCAGCACCAATCCAGGGGGCGCCTCCTACAATGAGCAGTTCTTC. This sequence joins TRBV6-6 and TRBJ2-1, with 8 nucleotides matching TRBD1. Trimming cost V 7 bases and J 0 bases; bases outside gene matches: 8. Germline-derived CDR1 and CDR2 are MNHNY and SVGAGI (reference sequence). The length of the CDR3 is 16 residues.